The rows below give T cell receptor beta chains drawn from one sample of a study of blood T cell repertoires in COVID-19. Clones were read by immunoSEQ multiplex PCR, and TCRdb kept only the in-frame ones, dropping some. The sample shows hundreds of thousands of clones, 85% to 90% of them seen only once. Material: peripheral blood. Receptor source: a woman aged 45-59 years with COVID-19, enrolled during active disease. Each CDR3 is given with its conserved first and last residue. The D gene is left open where the match is weak. Part of the rows lack a size; the others show once, few, many or a class for expanded clones.

>-|TRBV11-2|-|TRBJ1-1
CASSELPGTEAFF
TGTGCCAGCAGCGAGCTCCCAGGGACTGAAGCTTTCTTT
>-|TRBV5-1|once|TRBJ2-4
CASSLAGDGKNIQYF
TGCGCCAGCAGCTTGGCCGGAGACGGGAAAAACATTCAGTACTTC
>TRBD2|TRBV7-3|-|TRBJ2-1
CASSLTPSGMNNEQFF
TGTGCCAGCAGCCTCACACCTAGCGGGATGAACAATGAGCAGTTCTTC
>TRBD2|TRBV4-1|few|TRBJ2-3
CASSLWTSGRAKFSDTQYF
TGCGCCAGCAGCCTATGGACTAGCGGGAGGGCCAAATTTTCAGATACGCAGTATTTT
>-|TRBV6-1|-|TRBJ1-5
CASSEDRGQPQHF
TGTGCCAGCAGTGAGGACAGAGGTCAGCCCCAGCATTTT
>-|TRBV7-9|-|TRBJ1-3
CASSRLQSSGNTIYF
TGTGCCAGCAGCCGATTACAGAGCTCTGGAAACACCATATATTTT
>TRBD2|TRBV7-2|-|TRBJ2-5
CASSPGTSRTGAQYF
TGTGCCAGCAGCCCAGGGACTAGCCGGACCGGGGCCCAGTACTTC
>TRBD1|TRBV30|-|TRBJ2-7
CARGQGPYEQYF
TGTGCCAGGGGACAGGGTCCCTACGAGCAGTACTTC
>-|TRBV27|-|TRBJ2-1
CASSFSLPGLGQFF
TGTGCCAGCAGTTTCAGTCTACCGGGGTTAGGGCAGTTCTTC
>TRBD2|TRBV9|-|TRBJ2-1
CASRVIGTSGNNEQFF
TGTGCCAGCAGGGTTATCGGGACTAGCGGGAACAATGAGCAGTTCTTC
>-|TRBV9|-|TRBJ1-2
CASSVVIGDGYTF
TGTGCCAGCAGCGTAGTGATAGGGGATGGCTACACCTTC
>-|TRBV29-1|-|TRBJ2-7
CSVVADRSSYEQYF
TGCAGCGTTGTAGCGGACAGGAGCTCCTACGAGCAGTACTTC
>-|TRBV3-1/TRBV3-2|-|TRBJ1-4
CASSQDLGGSNEKLFF
TGTGCCAGCAGCCAAGATTTAGGAGGGTCTAATGAAAAACTGTTTTTT
>TRBD1|TRBV29-1|-|TRBJ2-5
CSVESGQDQETQYF
TGCAGCGTTGAAAGTGGACAGGACCAAGAGACCCAGTACTTC
>TRBD1|TRBV18|few|TRBJ1-4
CASSLNSGGLDEKLFF
TGTGCCAGCTCACTCAACTCAGGGGGCCTGGATGAAAAACTGTTTTTT
>TRBD1|TRBV4-1|-|TRBJ2-1
CASSPGTGGKNEQFF
TGCGCCAGCAGCCCCGGGACAGGGGGGAAGAATGAGCAGTTCTTC
>-|TRBV6-6|-|TRBJ1-1
CASSDDEVEAFF
TGTGCCAGCAGTGACGACGAGGTTGAAGCTTTCTTT
>-|TRBV9|-|TRBJ1-2
CASSPHEARNYGYTF
TGTGCCAGCAGCCCCCACGAAGCGAGGAACTATGGCTACACCTTC
>-|TRBV24-1|-|TRBJ2-2
CATSAQFGELFF
TGTGCCACCAGTGCCCAGTTCGGGGAGCTGTTTTTT
>TRBD2|TRBV4-2|once|TRBJ2-2
CASSQGPLAGLGSNTGELFF
TGTGCCAGCAGCCAAGGCCCTCTAGCGGGGCTTGGATCGAACACCGGGGAGCTGTTTTTT
>TRBD2|TRBV5-1|once|TRBJ2-3
CASTELAGTDTQYF
TGCGCCAGCACCGAACTAGCGGGCACAGATACGCAGTATTTT
>TRBD1|TRBV7-9|-|TRBJ1-2
CASSLWDREDYGYTF
TGTGCCAGCAGCTTATGGGACAGGGAGGATTATGGCTACACCTTC
>-|TRBV11-2|-|TRBJ2-6
CASSGVQGISSGANVLTF
TGTGCCAGCAGCGGAGTACAGGGAATCTCCTCTGGGGCCAACGTCCTGACTTTC
>TRBD1|TRBV27|-|TRBJ2-2
CASTKTTGGNTGELFF
TGTGCCAGCACCAAAACGACAGGGGGGAACACCGGGGAGCTGTTTTTT
>-|TRBV12-3/TRBV12-4|few|TRBJ1-1
CASSLSNTEAFF
TGTGCCAGCAGTTTATCAAACACTGAAGCTTTCTTT
>-|TRBV6-2/TRBV6-3|-|TRBJ2-1
CASSRRGNEQFF
TGTGCCAGCAGTAGGCGGGGCAATGAGCAGTTCTTC
>TRBD1|TRBV18|-|TRBJ1-5
CASSPPRGQGEQPQHF
TGTGCCAGCTCACCACCTCGGGGACAGGGGGAACAGCCCCAGCATTTT
>-|TRBV30|-|TRBJ1-4
CAWSALRGREKLFF
TGTGCCTGGAGTGCGCTCAGGGGTCGCGAAAAACTGTTTTTT
>TRBD1|TRBV7-9|-|TRBJ2-7
CASSITGTGSNEQYF
TGTGCCAGCAGCATTACCGGGACAGGGAGTAACGAGCAGTACTTC
>TRBD2|TRBV3-1/TRBV3-2|-|TRBJ2-7
CASRERGSSYEQYF
TGTGCCAGCAGGGAGCGGGGTAGCTCCTACGAGCAGTACTTC
>TRBD2|TRBV5-3|-|TRBJ2-7
CARSLRTRGRAYEQYF
TGTGCCAGAAGCTTGAGGACTCGCGGGAGGGCGTACGAGCAGTACTTC
>TRBD1|TRBV19|-|TRBJ1-1
CASNDRDTEAFF
TGTGCCAGTAATGACAGGGACACTGAAGCTTTCTTT
>TRBD2|TRBV7-8|-|TRBJ2-7
CASSPTSGSPYEQYF
TGTGCCAGCAGCCCGACAAGCGGGAGCCCCTACGAGCAGTACTTC
>TRBD1|TRBV19|-|TRBJ1-5
CASSIDRVVWQPQHF
TGTGCCAGTAGTATCGACAGGGTGGTTTGGCAGCCCCAGCATTTT
>-|TRBV15|-|TRBJ2-6
CATSSRGAPGANVLTF
TGTGCCACCAGCAGCCGGGGGGCGCCTGGGGCCAACGTCCTGACTTTC
>-|TRBV2|-|TRBJ2-3
CASSQDTQYF
TGTGCCAGCAGCCAAGATACGCAGTATTTT
>-|TRBV19|few|TRBJ1-5
CASSEWKGGSNQPQHF
TGTGCCAGTAGTGAGTGGAAGGGCGGGAGCAATCAGCCCCAGCATTTT
>-|TRBV5-1|-|TRBJ2-6
CASSLHEGRASGANVLTF
TGCGCCAGCAGCTTGCACGAGGGAAGGGCGTCTGGGGCCAACGTCCTGACTTTC
>-|TRBV7-9|-|TRBJ1-1
CASGESEAFF
TGTGCCAGCGGAGAATCGGAAGCTTTCTTT
>-|TRBV14|-|TRBJ2-7
CASSFENSEQYF
TGTGCCAGCAGCTTCGAGAATTCCGAGCAGTACTTC
>TRBD1|TRBV5-1|-|TRBJ1-1
CASSLGRGLTEAFF
TGCGCCAGCAGCTTGGGGAGGGGGCTCACTGAAGCTTTCTTT
>-|TRBV7-9|-|TRBJ1-1
CASSLGTTTEAFF
TGTGCCAGCAGCCTTGGGACAACCACTGAAGCTTTCTTT
>TRBD2|TRBV15|-|TRBJ2-7
CATSRDVLAERKTTVQYF
TGTGCCACCAGCAGAGATGTTCTAGCGGAGCGAAAAACCACAGTGCAGTACTTC
>TRBD1|TRBV27|-|TRBJ2-7
CASSWDRASYEQYF
TGTGCCAGCAGTTGGGACAGGGCGTCCTACGAGCAGTACTTC
>TRBD2|TRBV24-1|-|TRBJ2-3
CATTSGRGADTQYF
TGTGCCACCACTAGCGGGAGAGGCGCAGATACGCAGTATTTT
>-|TRBV6-2/TRBV6-3|-|TRBJ2-3
CASSLGGLTDTQYF
TGTGCCAGCAGCCTCGGGGGGCTCACAGATACGCAGTATTTT
>TRBD1|TRBV6-5|once|TRBJ1-5
CAGGGGQRLNQPQHF
TGTGCCGGCGGGGGGGGACAGAGACTCAATCAGCCCCAGCATTTT
>-|TRBV5-1|-|TRBJ2-7
CASRTGDGIAYEQYF
TGCGCCAGCAGGACGGGAGACGGGATTGCCTACGAGCAGTACTTC
>TRBD2|TRBV3-1/TRBV3-2|-|TRBJ2-7
CASAHTPGLFSYEQYF
TGTGCCAGCGCCCATACGCCGGGACTATTCTCCTACGAGCAGTACTTC
>-|TRBV27|-|TRBJ2-7
CASSLLASPTYEQYF
TGTGCCAGCAGTTTACTAGCGTCCCCCACTTACGAGCAGTACTTC
>-|TRBV14|-|TRBJ2-3
CASSQRTETDTQYF
TGTGCCAGCAGCCAGCGGACAGAAACAGATACGCAGTATTTT
>-|TRBV11-2|-|TRBJ2-1
CASSLGAGVYNEQFF
TGTGCCAGCAGCTTAGGGGCAGGGGTATACAATGAGCAGTTCTTC
>TRBD2|TRBV3-1/TRBV3-2|-|TRBJ2-5
CASSHLAGDRFRETQYF
TGTGCCAGCAGCCATCTGGCGGGAGACAGATTTAGGGAGACCCAGTACTTC
>-|TRBV18|-|TRBJ2-3
CASRTGLGTDTQYF
TGTGCCAGCCGCACAGGGTTGGGCACAGATACGCAGTATTTT
>-|TRBV21-1|-|TRBJ1-5
CASSNLRVFIGPQHF
TGTGCCAGCAGCAATCTCCGGGTTTTCATCGGGCCCCAGCATTTT